This TCR beta chain was found in a study of patients and donors after allogeneic stem cell transplantation. Germline V gene data show CDR1 as SGHDT and CDR2 as YYEEEE. The CDR3 totals 14 residues. The V end was cut by 4 bases, the J end by 3 bases, with 11 bases between. In TCRdb, the RT-PCR reads were re-called with MiXCR into one record per CDR3 protein. The sample has some 90,000 distinct CDR3 sequences, 40% to 60% seen once. The gene calls are TRBV5-6 and TRBJ1-5, with no clear D. This receptor was taken from a human donor who was either an allogeneic HSCT recipient or a stem cell or donor lymphocyte infusion donor (not recorded which). It is not recorded whose cells these are; they may come from a transplant donor. The sequencing sample was made of blood, either unsorted or a sorted T cell fraction (not recorded which). The CDR3 DNA sequence: TGTGCCAGCAGCCTATGGACCTTCAATCAGCCCCAGCATTTT. Translated: CASSLWTFNQPQHF.